Shown below are 7 T cell receptor beta chains from a single sample sequenced in a study of OX40 agonist ivuxolimab in advanced cancers. Assay: immunoSEQ multiplex PCR; the TCRdb copy retains only in-frame clones and omits some. The data contain about 56,000 clones, approximately 79% of them singletons. The source material was CD4+ or CD8+ T cells sorted from blood, sampled in a trial of the OX40 agonist ivuxolimab. Receptor source: an adult with an advanced solid tumor such as melanoma, head and neck, liver or kidney cancer.

The chain couples TRBV11-3 to TRBJ2-5, with TRBD2 matching over 9 bases. V was clipped by 5 bases and J by 4 bases; unmatched bases: 8. Per the germline V gene, CDR1 is SGHNT and CDR2 is YENEEA. The CDR3 spans 15 residues. CDR3 region: CASSVGTSFAETQYF. CDR3 nucleotides: TGTGCCAGCAGCGTCGGGACTAGCTTTGCAGAGACCCAGTACTTC.

This chain links TRBV2 with TRBJ1-1, with D perhaps matching TRBD1 (5 bases). V was clipped by 6 bases and J by 3 bases, with 14 bases between them. The CDR3 runs 14 residues. CDR1 and CDR2 from the germline V gene are SNHLY and FYNNEI. The CDR3 DNA reads TGTGCCAGCAGCCCCAGATGGGGGGACACTGAAGCTTTCTTT. Translated: CASSPRWGDTEAFF.

Remarks on this clone: This specimen includes other DNA sequences encoding the same CDR3. This chain uses TRBV18 with TRBJ1-1; D uncertain. The germline gives CDR1 KGHSH, CDR2 LQKENI. The CDR3 has 14 amino acids. V was trimmed by 3 bases and J by 1 base, leaving 9 bases between them. The CDR3 sequence is CASSPLSSNTEAFF. Here the CDR3 DNA reads TGTGCCAGCTCACCTTTAAGTTCGAACACTGAAGCTTTCTTT.

The chain couples TRBV5-1 to TRBJ1-2; 7 nucleotides line up with TRBD1. Germline loops: CDR1 SGHRS, CDR2 YFSETQ. V dropped 0 bases and J dropped 2; count of bases not matched to a gene: 7. The CDR3 length is 16 residues. CDR3 protein: CASSLAGGTSNYGYTF. The CDR3, as DNA: TGCGCCAGCAGCTTGGCAGGGGGGACAAGCAACTATGGCTACACCTTC. Full variable domain (missing parts from reference TRBV5-1 and TRBJ1-2): KAGVTQTPRYLIKTRGQQVTLSCSPISGHRSVSWYQQTPGQGLQFLFEYFSETQRNKGNFPGRFSGRQFSNSRSEMNVSTLELGDSALYLCASSLAGGTSNYGYTFGSGTRLTVV.

The chain combines TRBV29-1 with TRBJ2-2, with 8 bases lining up with TRBD1. J gave up 2 bases and V 5 bases, and 10 bases lay outside the gene matches. Germline CDR1 is SQVTM and CDR2 is ANQGSEA. The CDR3 spans 16 residues. The CDR3 loop is CSVRKTGAGNTGELFF. The CDR3, as DNA: TGCAGCGTTCGCAAGACAGGGGCCGGCAACACCGGGGAGCTGTTTTTT.

The chain carries TRBV6-6 and TRBJ1-3, with D unclear. Germline V gene data show CDR1 as MNHNY and CDR2 as SVGAGI (reference sequence). The ends were cut back, 0 bases at V and 4 bases at J, with 4 bases in the middle. The CDR3 spans 13 residues. The CDR3 region has the DNA TGTGCCAGCAGTTACTCGAACGGAAACACCATATATTTT. It translates to CASSYSNGNTIYF.

This chain links TRBV10-3 with TRBJ2-7; 10 nucleotides agree with TRBD1. V lost 8 bases to trimming and J lost 4 bases; unmatched junction nucleotides: 20. This CDR3 comprises 18 residues. CDR1 is ENHRY, CDR2 SYGVKD, per germline. CDR3 region: CAIGSSGQGNLRGYEQYF. The CDR3 bases are TGTGCCATCGGTAGTTCGGGACAGGGGAATTTAAGGGGTTACGAGCAGTACTTC.